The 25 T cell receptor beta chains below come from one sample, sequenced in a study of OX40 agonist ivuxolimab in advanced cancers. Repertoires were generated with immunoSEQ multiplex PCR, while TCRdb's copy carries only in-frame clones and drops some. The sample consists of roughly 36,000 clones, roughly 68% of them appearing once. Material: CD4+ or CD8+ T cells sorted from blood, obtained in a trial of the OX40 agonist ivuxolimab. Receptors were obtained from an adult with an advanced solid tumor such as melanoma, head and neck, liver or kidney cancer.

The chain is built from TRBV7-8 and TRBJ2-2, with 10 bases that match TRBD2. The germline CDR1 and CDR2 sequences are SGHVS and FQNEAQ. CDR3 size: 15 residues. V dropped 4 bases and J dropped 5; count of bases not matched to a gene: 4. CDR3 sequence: CASSSAGGPTGELFF. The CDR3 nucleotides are TGTGCCAGCAGCTCAGCGGGGGGGCCTACCGGGGAGCTGTTTTTT.

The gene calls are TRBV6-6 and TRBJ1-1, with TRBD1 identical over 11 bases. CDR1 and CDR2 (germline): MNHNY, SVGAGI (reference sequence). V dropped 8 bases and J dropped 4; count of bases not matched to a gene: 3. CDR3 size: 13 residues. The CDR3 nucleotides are TGTGCCAGCCACGGGACAGGGGGCACTGAAGCTTTCTTT. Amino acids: CASHGTGGTEAFF.

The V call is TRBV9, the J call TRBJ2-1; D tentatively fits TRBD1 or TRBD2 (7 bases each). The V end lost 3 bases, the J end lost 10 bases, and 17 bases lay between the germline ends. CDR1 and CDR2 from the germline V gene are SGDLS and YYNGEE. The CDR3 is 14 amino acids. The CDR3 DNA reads TGTGCCAGCAGCGCCCCTAACAGGGGAGGGGAGCAGTTCTTC. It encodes CASSAPNRGGEQFF.

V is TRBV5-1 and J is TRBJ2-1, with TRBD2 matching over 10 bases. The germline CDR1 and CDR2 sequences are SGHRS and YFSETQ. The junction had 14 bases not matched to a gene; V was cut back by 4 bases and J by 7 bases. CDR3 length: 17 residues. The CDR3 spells CASSPSRASGGRNEQFF. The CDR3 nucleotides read TGCGCCAGCAGCCCCAGCCGGGCTAGCGGGGGTCGTAATGAGCAGTTCTTC.

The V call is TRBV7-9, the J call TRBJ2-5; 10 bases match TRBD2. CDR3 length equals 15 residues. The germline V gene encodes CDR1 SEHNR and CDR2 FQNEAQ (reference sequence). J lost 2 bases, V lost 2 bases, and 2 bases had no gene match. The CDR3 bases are TGTGCCAGCAGCTTAATAGCGGGGGGACAAGAGACCCAGTACTTC. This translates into CASSLIAGGQETQYF. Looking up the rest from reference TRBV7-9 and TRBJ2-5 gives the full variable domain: DTGVSQNPRHKITKRGQNVTFRCDPISEHNRLYWYRQTLGQGPEFLTYFQNEAQLEKSRLLSDRFSAERPKGSFSTLEIQRTEQGDSAMYLCASSLIAGGQETQYFGPGTRLLVL.

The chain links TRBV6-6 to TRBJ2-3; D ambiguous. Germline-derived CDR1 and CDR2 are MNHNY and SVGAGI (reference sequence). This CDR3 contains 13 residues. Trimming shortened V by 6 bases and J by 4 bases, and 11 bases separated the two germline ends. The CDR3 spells CASRREDADTQYF. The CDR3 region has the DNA TGTGCCAGCAGAAGAGAAGACGCAGATACGCAGTATTTT.

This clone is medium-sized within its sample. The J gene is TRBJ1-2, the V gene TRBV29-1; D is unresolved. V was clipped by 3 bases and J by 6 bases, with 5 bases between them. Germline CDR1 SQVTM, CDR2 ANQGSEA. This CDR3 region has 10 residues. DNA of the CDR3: TGCAGCGTTGACGAGGATGGCTACACCTTC. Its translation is CSVDEDGYTF.

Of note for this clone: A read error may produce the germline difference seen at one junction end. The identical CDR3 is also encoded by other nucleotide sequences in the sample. The CDR3 coding sequence is TGCGCCAGCAGTTCCCGGACCGGCGAACGAGGCTACACCTTC. Translating it yields CASSSRTGERGYTF. V usage is TRBV6-1 and J usage is TRBJ1-2; no definite D call. The germline CDR1 and CDR2 sequences are MNHNS and SASEGT. The CDR3 spans 14 residues.

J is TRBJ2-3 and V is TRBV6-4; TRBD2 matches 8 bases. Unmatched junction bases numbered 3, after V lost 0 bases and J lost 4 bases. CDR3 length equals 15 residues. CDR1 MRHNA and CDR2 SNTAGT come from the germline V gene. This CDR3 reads CASSDSTGGPDTQYF. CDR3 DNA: TGTGCCAGCAGTGACTCGACGGGGGGGCCAGATACGCAGTATTTT.

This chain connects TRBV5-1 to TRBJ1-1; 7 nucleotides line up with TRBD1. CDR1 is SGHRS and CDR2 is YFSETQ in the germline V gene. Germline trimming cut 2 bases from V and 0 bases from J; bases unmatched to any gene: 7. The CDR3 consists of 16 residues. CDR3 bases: TGCGCCAGCAGCTTTTTTACAGGGGATATGAACACTGAAGCTTTCTTT. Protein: CASSFFTGDMNTEAFF.

CDR3 in DNA: TGTGCCAGCAGACGGACCGGGACAGGGTTCGAGCAGTACTTC. It yields the protein CASRRTGTGFEQYF. The rearrangement uses TRBV7-9 and TRBJ2-7; 9 nucleotides line up with TRBD1. The V gene end was trimmed by 6 bases and the J gene end by 6 bases; junction bases not matched to a gene: 9. The CDR3 extends over 14 amino acids. Germline V gene data show CDR1 as SEHNR and CDR2 as FQNEAQ (reference sequence).

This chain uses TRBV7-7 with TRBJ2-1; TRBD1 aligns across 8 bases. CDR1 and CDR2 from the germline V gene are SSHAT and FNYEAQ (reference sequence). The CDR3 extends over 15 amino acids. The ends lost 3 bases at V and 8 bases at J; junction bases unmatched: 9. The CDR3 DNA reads TGTGCCAGCAGCTTGGGTCCAGGGGGCATGGATGAGCAGTTCTTC. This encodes CASSLGPGGMDEQFF. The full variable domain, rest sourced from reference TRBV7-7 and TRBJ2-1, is GAGVSQSPRYKVTKRGQDVTLRCDPISSHATLYWYQQALGQGPEFLTYFNYEAQPDKSGLPSDRFSAERPEGSISTLTIQRTEQRDSAMYRCASSLGPGGMDEQFFGPGTRLTVL.

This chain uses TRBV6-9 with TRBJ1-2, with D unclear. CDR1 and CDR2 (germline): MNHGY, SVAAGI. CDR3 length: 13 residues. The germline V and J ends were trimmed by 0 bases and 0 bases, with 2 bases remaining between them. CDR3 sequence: CASSYSANYGYTF. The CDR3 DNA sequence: TGTGCCAGCAGTTATTCAGCTAACTATGGCTACACCTTC.

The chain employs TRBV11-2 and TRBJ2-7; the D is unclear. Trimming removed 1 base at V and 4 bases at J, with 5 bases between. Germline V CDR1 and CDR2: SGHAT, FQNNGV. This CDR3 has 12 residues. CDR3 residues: CASSLGAYEQYV. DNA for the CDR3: TGTGCCAGCAGCTTAGGTGCATACGAGCAGTACGTC.

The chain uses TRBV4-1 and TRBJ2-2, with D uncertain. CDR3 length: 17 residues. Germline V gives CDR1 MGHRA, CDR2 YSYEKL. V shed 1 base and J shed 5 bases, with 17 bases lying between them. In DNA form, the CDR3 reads TGCGCCAGCAGCCAAGGGTTGTTCGGGTTTAGGACCGGGGAGCTGTTTTTT. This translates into CASSQGLFGFRTGELFF.

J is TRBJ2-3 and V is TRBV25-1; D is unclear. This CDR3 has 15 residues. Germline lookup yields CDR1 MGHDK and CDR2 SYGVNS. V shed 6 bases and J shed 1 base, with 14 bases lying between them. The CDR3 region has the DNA TGTGCCAGCAGGGGCACGGCAGACCGCACAGATACGCAGTATTTT. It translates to CASRGTADRTDTQYF. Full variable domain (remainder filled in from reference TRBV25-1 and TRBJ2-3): EADIYQTPRYLVIGTGKKITLECSQTMGHDKMYWYQQDPGMELHLIHYSYGVNSTEKGDLSSESTVSRIRTEHFPLTLESARPSHTSQYLCASRGTADRTDTQYFGPGTRLTVL.

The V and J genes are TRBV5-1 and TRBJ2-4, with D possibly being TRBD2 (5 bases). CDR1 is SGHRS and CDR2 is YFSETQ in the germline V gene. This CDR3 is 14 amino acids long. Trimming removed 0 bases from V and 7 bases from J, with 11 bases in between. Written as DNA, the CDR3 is TGCGCCAGCAGCTTGGGGATGGGAGATAACATTCAGTACTTC. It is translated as CASSLGMGDNIQYF.

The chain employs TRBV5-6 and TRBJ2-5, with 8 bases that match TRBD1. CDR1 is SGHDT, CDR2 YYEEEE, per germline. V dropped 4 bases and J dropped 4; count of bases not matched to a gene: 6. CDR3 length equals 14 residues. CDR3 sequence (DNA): TGTGCCAGCAGCCGGACAGGGTCTTCAGAGACCCAGTACTTC. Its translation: CASSRTGSSETQYF.

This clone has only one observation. CDR3 coding DNA: TGTGCCAGCAGTTACGGCAGAGGCTTGACTGAAGCTTTCTTT. Encoded protein: CASSYGRGLTEAFF. The chain links TRBV6-9 to TRBJ1-1; D remains ambiguous. With 3 bases removed from V and 5 bases from J, the gap between germline ends came to 13 bases. This CDR3 contains 14 residues. Germline assignment: CDR1 MNHGY and CDR2 SVAAGI.

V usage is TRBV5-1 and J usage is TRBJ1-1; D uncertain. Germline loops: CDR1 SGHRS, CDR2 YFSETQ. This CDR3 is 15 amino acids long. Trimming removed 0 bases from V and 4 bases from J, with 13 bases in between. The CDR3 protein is CASSLVPAVGTEAFF. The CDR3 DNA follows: TGCGCCAGCAGCTTGGTCCCGGCCGTCGGCACTGAAGCTTTCTTT.

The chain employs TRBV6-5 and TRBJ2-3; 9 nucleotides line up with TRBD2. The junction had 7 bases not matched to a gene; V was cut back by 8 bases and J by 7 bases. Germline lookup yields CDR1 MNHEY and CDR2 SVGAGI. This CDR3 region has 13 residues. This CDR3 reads CASVAGGGNTQYF. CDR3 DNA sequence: TGTGCCAGCGTTGCGGGGGGGGGAAATACGCAGTATTTT.

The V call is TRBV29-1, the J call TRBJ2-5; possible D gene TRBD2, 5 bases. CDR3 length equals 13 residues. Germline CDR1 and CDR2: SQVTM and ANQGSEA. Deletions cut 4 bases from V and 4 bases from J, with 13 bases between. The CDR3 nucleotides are TGCAGCGTTGTCGGTCCGGGGTCAGAGACCCAGTACTTC. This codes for CSVVGPGSETQYF.

CDR3 amino acids: CASSIGGGSTEAFF. DNA of the CDR3: TGTGCCAGTAGTATAGGGGGAGGGAGTACTGAAGCTTTCTTT. The V gene is TRBV19, the J gene TRBJ1-1; D not certain. This CDR3 has 14 amino acids. With 1 base removed from V and 5 bases from J, the gap between germline ends came to 11 bases. CDR1 LNHDA and CDR2 SQIVND come from the germline V gene (reference sequence).

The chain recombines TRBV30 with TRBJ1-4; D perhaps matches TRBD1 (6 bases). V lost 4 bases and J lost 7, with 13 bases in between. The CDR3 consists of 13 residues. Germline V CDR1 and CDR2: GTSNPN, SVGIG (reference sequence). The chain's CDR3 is CAWTRQGSEKLFF. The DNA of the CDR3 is TGTGCCTGGACGAGGCAGGGGAGTGAAAAACTGTTTTTT.

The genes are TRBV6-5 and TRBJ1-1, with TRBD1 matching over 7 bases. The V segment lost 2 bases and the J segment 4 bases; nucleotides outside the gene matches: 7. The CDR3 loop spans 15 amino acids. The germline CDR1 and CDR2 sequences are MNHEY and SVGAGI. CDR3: CASSYPSPGGTEAFF. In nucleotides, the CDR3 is TGTGCCAGCAGTTACCCCTCCCCAGGGGGCACTGAAGCTTTCTTT.